This T cell receptor (beta chain) derives from a study of shared T cell receptors in the human thymus. Libraries were prepared by immunoSEQ multiplex PCR; TCRdb keeps only in-frame clonotypes and omits some of them. The table includes hundreds of thousands of clones, roughly 74% detected once. The CDR3 has 13 amino acids. Trimming cost V 6 bases and J 5 bases; bases outside gene matches: 4. CDR1 and CDR2 from the germline V gene are SGHDN and FVKESK. The same specimen was also included in a second study, on human thymus T cells. That source notes: Those donating were healthy Finnish infants in corrective surgery for congenital heart defects. Thymus tissue was removed during corrective cardiac surgery. Thymic and blood repertoires seemed to favor certain V and J genes. What related research reported was that thymic repertoires overlapped highly among unrelated individuals.

The sequencing input was thymocytes. This clonotype was sampled from a boy younger than two with a congenital heart defect. The V and J genes are TRBV14 and TRBJ2-1; 7 bases match TRBD2. The CDR3 nucleotides are TGTGCCAGCAGTCGGGACTACCACAATGAGCAGTTCTTC. Translated: CASSRDYHNEQFF.